Reported below is one T cell receptor (beta chain). Its antigen is unknown. The germline gives CDR1 SNHLY, CDR2 FYNNEI. The CDR3 is 12 residues long. Trimming left V 8 bases short and J 10 bases short, with 15 bases between. The sample originates from a study of CD8+ T cells in alopecia areata. Findings of the study overall: More clonal than normal scalp was lesional scalp, particularly alopecia totalis/universalis.

Reverse transcription of extracted RNA yielded cDNA, which provided the sequencing template. Profiled with immunoSEQ multiplex PCR; TCRdb holds only in-frame clones, not every one. The top ten hold roughly 25% of the sample, which has 100,000 to 120,000 clones, over 55% seen once. Specimens obtained from alopecia areata patients comprised lesional scalp punch biopsies and peripheral blood. The rearrangement links TRBV2 to TRBJ2-1, with D maybe TRBD2 (5 bases). This TCR was recovered from a human donor with alopecia areata. The sequencing input was NKG2D-low CD8+ T cells sorted from blood. The DNA for the CDR3 is TGTGCCAGCCAGTCGGGAATAGGGGAGCAGTTCTTC. As protein: CASQSGIGEQFF. The full variable domain, in which reference TRBV2 and TRBJ2-1 provide the parts outside the CDR3, is EPEVTQTPSHQVTQMGQEVILRCVPISNHLYFYWYRQILGQKVEFLVSFYNNEISEKSEIFDDQFSVERPDGSNFTLKIRSTKLEDSAMYFCASQSGIGEQFFGPGTRLTVL.